Here is one TCR beta chain with its context. This entry is derived from a study of T cell responses to AZD1222 COVID-19 vaccine. V was shortened by 5 bases and J by 7 bases, with 17 bases between the two germline ends. The germline V gene encodes CDR1 SNHLY and CDR2 FYNNEI. There are 14 residues in the CDR3. The table came from immunoSEQ multiplex PCR; TCRdb's copy has only in-frame clones and leaves some out. The table has around 130,000 clones, roughly 89% seen once. V gene TRBV2 combines with J gene TRBJ2-5; possible D gene TRBD1, 6 bases. The receptor was isolated from an adult who received the MenACWY meningococcal vaccine as a control. Specimen: peripheral blood, collected 28 days after the second dose of the MenACWY control vaccine. CDR3 sequence: CASSPGTPMVTQYF. In DNA, the CDR3 is TGTGCCAGCAGTCCCGGGACACCGATGGTGACCCAGTACTTC.